These 24 T cell receptor beta chains were sequenced from one sample in a study of blood T cell repertoires in COVID-19. Repertoires were generated with immunoSEQ multiplex PCR, while TCRdb's copy carries only in-frame clones and drops some. The sample carries nearly 200,000 clones, around 82% recorded once. Sequencing was done on a sample of PBMCs or T cells enriched from blood (not recorded which). The receptors derive from a man in his forties who had recovered from COVID-19.

V is TRBV11-2 and J is TRBJ1-4; D gene ambiguous. The CDR3 consists of 16 residues. Germline-derived CDR1 and CDR2 are SGHAT and FQNNGV. V lost 4 bases, J lost 8 bases, and 20 bases lay in between. The CDR3 spells CASSSTRGVRQEKLFF. In DNA form, the CDR3 reads TGTGCCAGCAGCTCAACCCGGGGAGTCCGTCAAGAAAAACTGTTTTTT.

The J gene is TRBJ2-3, the V gene TRBV7-8, with D unresolved. The CDR3 is 16 residues long. Trimming took 8 bases from V and 0 from J, leaving 18 bases between them. From germline, CDR1 is SGHVS and CDR2 FQNEAQ. DNA for the CDR3: TGTGCCAGCTTAGAGGTAGCTCTGGTTAGCACAGATACGCAGTATTTT. Protein: CASLEVALVSTDTQYF.

The chain joins TRBV2 to TRBJ1-2, with 9 bases matching TRBD1. The CDR3 sequence is 14 residues long. V lost 6 bases, J lost 5 bases, and 7 bases stayed unmatched. Looked up from germline, CDR1 is SNHLY and CDR2 is FYNNEI. The CDR3 here is CASRLQGAGYGYTF. The DNA of the CDR3 is TGTGCCAGCAGATTACAGGGGGCGGGGTATGGCTACACCTTC.

The V and J genes are TRBV27 and TRBJ1-2; D possibly corresponds to TRBD1 (5 bases). The germline CDR1 and CDR2 sequences are MNHEY and SMNVEV (reference sequence). V shed 2 bases and J shed 8 bases, with 15 bases lying between them. This CDR3 is built from 14 residues. CDR3 sequence (DNA): TGTGCCAGCAGTTTAGGCGGGGGGAGAAACGGCTACACCTTC. This encodes CASSLGGGRNGYTF.

The V and J genes are TRBV5-5 and TRBJ2-2; 7 nucleotides match TRBD2. Germline CDR1 is SGHKS and CDR2 is YYEKEE (reference sequence). The CDR3 totals 16 residues. Trimming took 5 bases from V and 5 from J; bases not matched to a gene: 12. The CDR3 nucleotides are TGTGCCAGCAGTCCTGGACTAGTGGTGGTAACCGGGGAGCTGTTTTTT. It encodes CASSPGLVVVTGELFF.

V usage is TRBV7-9 and J usage is TRBJ1-1; the D is unclear. From germline, CDR1 is SEHNR and CDR2 FQNEAQ (reference sequence). The germline V and J ends were trimmed by 5 bases and 8 bases, with 12 bases remaining between them. The CDR3 runs 12 residues. Here the CDR3 DNA reads TGTGCCAGCAGCAACCAGTTACAGGAAGCTTTCTTT. Protein product: CASSNQLQEAFF.

The chain joins TRBV7-2 to TRBJ1-6; 7 bases line up with TRBD1. Trimming at V came to 4 bases and at J to 7 bases, leaving 10 bases not matched to a gene. Germline V gene data show CDR1 as SGHTA and CDR2 as FQGNSA. The CDR3 contains 16 residues. In DNA, the CDR3 is TGTGCCAGCAGCTCGACATCGGGACAGCTAAATTCACCCCTCCACTTT. Protein: CASSSTSGQLNSPLHF. Drawing the rest from reference TRBV7-2 and TRBJ1-6, the complete variable domain is GAGVSQSPSNKVTEKGKDVELRCDPISGHTALYWYRQSLGQGLEFLIYFQGNSAPDKSGLPSDRFSAERTGGSVSTLTIQRTQQEDSAVYLCASSSTSGQLNSPLHFGNGTRLTVT.

The chain combines TRBV4-3 with TRBJ2-1, with 11 positions matching TRBD2. Germline V gene data show CDR1 as LGHNA and CDR2 as YSLEER. The ends lost 0 bases at V and 4 bases at J; junction bases unmatched: 11. There are 19 residues in the CDR3. CDR3 DNA sequence: TGCGCCAGCAGCCAAGACGTAGCGGGGGGGACCATCAGATACAATGAGCAGTTCTTC. Translation gives CASSQDVAGGTIRYNEQFF.

The chain joins TRBV7-8 to TRBJ1-3; TRBD1 aligns across 8 bases. The junction had 6 bases not matched to a gene; V was cut back by 5 bases and J by 6 bases. Germline V gene lookup returns CDR1 SGHVS and CDR2 FQNEAQ. This CDR3 is built from 14 residues. The CDR3 protein is CASSRRTGPNTIYF. CDR3 sequence (DNA): TGTGCCAGCAGCCGGAGGACAGGGCCAAACACCATATATTTT.

This clone has just one count. V is TRBV6-5 and J is TRBJ1-1, with D perhaps matching TRBD1 (5 bases). The CDR3 sequence is 15 residues long. V lost 4 bases and J 3 bases, leaving 15 bases between the germline ends. The V gene's germline CDR1 is MNHEY and CDR2 SVGAGI. In DNA, the CDR3 is TGTGCCAGCAGTTTTTCCGTTACAGGCGACACTGAAGCTTTCTTT. Its protein product is CASSFSVTGDTEAFF.

V gene TRBV9 combines with J gene TRBJ1-3; weak D call: TRBD1 (6 bases). CDR3 length equals 14 residues. The V and J ends lost 3 bases and 3 bases respectively, with 10 bases between them. Germline V lookup: CDR1 SGDLS, CDR2 YYNGEE. CDR3 nucleotides: TGTGCCAGCAGCGCGGGGACAAATGGAAACACCATATATTTT. Translating it yields CASSAGTNGNTIYF.

V and J are TRBV24-1 and TRBJ2-1; tentatively, D is TRBD2 (5 bases). Trimming pared 3 bases from V and 4 bases from J, leaving 15 bases between. Germline assignment: CDR1 KGHDR and CDR2 SFDVKD. CDR3 length: 16 amino acids. CDR3 coding DNA: TGTGCCACCAGTGATAACCAAGCGGCGAGATACAATGAGCAGTTCTTC. It specifies CATSDNQAARYNEQFF.

The chain uses TRBV28 and TRBJ2-3, with 10 bases aligning to TRBD2. CDR1 is MDHEN, CDR2 SYDVKM, per germline. The CDR3 loop spans 16 amino acids. J was trimmed by 1 base and V by 3 bases; bases with no gene match: 4. CDR3 coding DNA: TGTGCCAGCAGTTTTTTAACTAGCGGGGGCACAGATACGCAGTATTTT. Its protein product is CASSFLTSGGTDTQYF.

This clone was recorded a few times. The chain recombines TRBV6-1 with TRBJ1-3; no definite D call. The V gene's germline CDR1 is MNHNS and CDR2 SASEGT. Trimming took off 0 bases at V and 2 bases at J, with 8 bases between the two ends. CDR3 length equals 15 residues. The CDR3 protein is CASSEAEPPGNTIYF. CDR3 sequence (DNA): TGTGCCAGCAGTGAAGCCGAGCCTCCTGGAAACACCATATATTTT.

This clone was counted between two and nine times. The genes are TRBV6-5 and TRBJ2-7; possibly TRBD2 for D (6 bases). Germline CDR1 and CDR2: MNHEY and SVGAGI. V was pared by 5 bases and J by 2 bases, with 13 bases between. The CDR3 contains 14 residues. CDR3 coding DNA: TGTGCCAGCAGTAAGGTGCGGGGAGCCTACGAGCAGTACTTC. Translated, it gives CASSKVRGAYEQYF.

The chain employs TRBV24-1 and TRBJ1-4; D is unresolved. From germline, CDR1 is KGHDR and CDR2 SFDVKD. Between the trimmed V and J ends, which lost 7 bases and 6 bases, there was a span of 14 bases. There are 14 residues in the CDR3. CDR3 nucleotide sequence: TGTGCCACCAGCTCTGGGAGGATCGATGAAAAACTGTTTTTT. This sequence encodes CATSSGRIDEKLFF.

The chain combines TRBV4-1 with TRBJ1-4, with D possibly TRBD1 on 5 matching bases. The CDR3 contains 17 residues. V was shortened by 2 bases and J by 0 bases, with 13 bases between the two germline ends. CDR1 MGHRA and CDR2 YSYEKL come from the germline V gene. CDR3 region: CASSQRGRITTNEKLFF. As DNA, the CDR3 is TGCGCCAGCAGCCAAAGGGGCCGCATCACAACTAATGAAAAACTGTTTTTT.

The chain combines TRBV6-6 with TRBJ1-3; D is unresolved. V was clipped by 2 bases and J by 0 bases, with 11 bases between them. Germline CDR1 is MNHNY and CDR2 is SVGAGI (reference sequence). The CDR3 is 16 amino acids. The CDR3 nucleotides are TGTGCCAGCAGTTACGGGGTGGACTTCTCTGGAAACACCATATATTTT. This gives the protein CASSYGVDFSGNTIYF.

The V and J genes are TRBV5-1 and TRBJ2-1, with 10 bases matching TRBD1. Germline-derived CDR1 and CDR2 are SGHRS and YFSETQ. The CDR3 runs 18 residues. V shed 4 bases, J shed 7 bases, and the junction held 17 bases outside the gene matches. Here the CDR3 reads CASSLQLTGTGVGNEQFF. CDR3 in DNA: TGCGCCAGCAGCCTGCAGTTGACCGGGACAGGGGTGGGGAATGAGCAGTTCTTC.

This sequence joins TRBV7-2 and TRBJ2-5; 10 bases map to TRBD1. The V and J ends lost 5 bases and 6 bases, in that order; junction bases with no gene match: 6. Germline CDR1 is SGHTA and CDR2 is FQGNSA. The CDR3 consists of 14 residues. The CDR3 protein is CASSSRQGAKTQYF. CDR3 coding DNA: TGTGCCAGCAGCAGTAGACAGGGGGCTAAGACCCAGTACTTC.

The gene calls are TRBV20-1 and TRBJ2-5; D possibly uses TRBD1 or TRBD2 (5 bases each). The CDR3 has 14 residues. CDR1 is DFQATT, CDR2 SNEGSKA, per germline (reference sequence). With 3 bases removed from V and 2 bases from J, the gap between germline ends came to 13 bases. The CDR3 DNA reads as TGCAGTGCTAGTGGGGCGGGCGAACAAGAGACCCAGTACTTC. The encoded protein is CSASGAGEQETQYF.

The chain joins TRBV4-1 to TRBJ1-1; 7 positions match TRBD1. The germline gives CDR1 MGHRA, CDR2 YSYEKL. V shed 3 bases, J shed 6 bases, and the junction held 13 bases outside the gene matches. The CDR3 covers 16 residues. CDR3 region: CASSQAEGQSIPEAFF. The CDR3 DNA reads as TGCGCCAGCAGCCAGGCGGAGGGACAGAGTATACCTGAAGCTTTCTTT.

This chain links TRBV4-3 with TRBJ2-3; TRBD2 aligns across 10 bases. Germline V gene data show CDR1 as LGHNA and CDR2 as YSLEER. The CDR3 length is 16 residues. V lost 2 bases to trimming and J lost 4 bases; unmatched junction nucleotides: 6. The CDR3 loop is CASSQNSGGVPDTQYF. The CDR3 DNA reads as TGCGCCAGCAGCCAAAACAGCGGGGGGGTCCCAGATACGCAGTATTTT.

The J gene is TRBJ2-1, the V gene TRBV3-1 (or the pseudogene TRBV3-2); TRBD2 might be the D (7 bases). This CDR3 is 10 amino acids long. The ends were cut back, 8 bases at V and 10 bases at J, with 9 bases in the middle. From germline, CDR1 is LGHDT and CDR2 YNNKEL (reference sequence). The CDR3 protein is CASSGGEQFF. CDR3 DNA: TGTGCCAGCTCGGGGGGCGAGCAGTTCTTC.